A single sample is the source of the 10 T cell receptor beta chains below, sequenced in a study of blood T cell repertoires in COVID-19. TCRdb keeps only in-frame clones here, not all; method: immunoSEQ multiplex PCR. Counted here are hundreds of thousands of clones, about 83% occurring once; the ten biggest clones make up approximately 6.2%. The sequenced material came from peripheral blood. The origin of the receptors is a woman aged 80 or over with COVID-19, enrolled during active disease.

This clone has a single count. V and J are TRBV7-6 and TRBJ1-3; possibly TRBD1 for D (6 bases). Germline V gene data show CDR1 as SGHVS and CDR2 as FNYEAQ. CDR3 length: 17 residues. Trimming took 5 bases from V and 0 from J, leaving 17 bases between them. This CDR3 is CASSAQGTSNSGNTIYF. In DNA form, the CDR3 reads TGTGCCAGCAGCGCGCAAGGGACATCCAACTCTGGAAACACCATATATTTT.

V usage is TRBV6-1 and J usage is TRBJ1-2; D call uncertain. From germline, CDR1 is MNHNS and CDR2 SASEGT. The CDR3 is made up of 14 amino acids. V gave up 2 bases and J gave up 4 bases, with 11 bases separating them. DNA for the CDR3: TGTGCCAGCAGTGAAAAAAAAATTAGCTATGGCTACACCTTC. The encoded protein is CASSEKKISYGYTF.

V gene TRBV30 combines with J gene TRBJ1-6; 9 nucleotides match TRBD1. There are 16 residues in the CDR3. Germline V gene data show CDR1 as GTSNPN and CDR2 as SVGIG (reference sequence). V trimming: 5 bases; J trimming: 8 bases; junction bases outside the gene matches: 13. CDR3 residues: CAWGKRTGVGDSPLHF. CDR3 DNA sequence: TGTGCCTGGGGGAAAAGGACAGGGGTGGGCGATTCACCCCTCCACTTT.

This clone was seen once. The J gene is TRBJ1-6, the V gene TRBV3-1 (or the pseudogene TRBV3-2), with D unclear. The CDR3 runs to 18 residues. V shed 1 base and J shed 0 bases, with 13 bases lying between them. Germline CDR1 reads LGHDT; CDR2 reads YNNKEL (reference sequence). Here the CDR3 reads CASSQGPQAGSYNSPLHF. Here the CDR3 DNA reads TGTGCCAGCAGCCAAGGGCCTCAGGCGGGCTCCTATAATTCACCCCTCCACTTT.

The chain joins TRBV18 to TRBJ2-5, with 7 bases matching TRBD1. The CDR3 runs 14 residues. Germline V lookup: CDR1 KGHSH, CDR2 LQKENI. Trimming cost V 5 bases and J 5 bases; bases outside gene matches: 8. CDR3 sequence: CASSSTGLRETQYF. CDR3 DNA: TGTGCCAGCTCATCGACAGGGCTGAGGGAGACCCAGTACTTC.

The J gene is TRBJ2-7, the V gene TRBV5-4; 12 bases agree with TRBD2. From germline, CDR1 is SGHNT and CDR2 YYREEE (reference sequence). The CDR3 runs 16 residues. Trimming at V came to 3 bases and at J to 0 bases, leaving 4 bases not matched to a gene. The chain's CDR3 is CASSSGLAGNSYEQYV. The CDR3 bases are TGTGCCAGCAGCTCCGGACTAGCGGGGAACTCCTACGAGCAGTACGTC.

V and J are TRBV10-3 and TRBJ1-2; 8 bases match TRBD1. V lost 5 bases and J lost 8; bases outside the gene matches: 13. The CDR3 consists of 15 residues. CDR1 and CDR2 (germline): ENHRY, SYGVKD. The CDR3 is CAISSTDREARGYTF. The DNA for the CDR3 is TGTGCCATCAGTTCGACGGACAGGGAAGCGCGGGGCTACACCTTC.

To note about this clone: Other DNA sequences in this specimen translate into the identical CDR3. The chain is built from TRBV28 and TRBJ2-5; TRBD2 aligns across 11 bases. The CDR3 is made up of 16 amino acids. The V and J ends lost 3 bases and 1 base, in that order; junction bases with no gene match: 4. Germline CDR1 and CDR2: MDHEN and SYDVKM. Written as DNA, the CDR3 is TGTGCCAGCAGTTTGGGGCTAGCGGGGGGCCAAGAGACCCAGTACTTC. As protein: CASSLGLAGGQETQYF.

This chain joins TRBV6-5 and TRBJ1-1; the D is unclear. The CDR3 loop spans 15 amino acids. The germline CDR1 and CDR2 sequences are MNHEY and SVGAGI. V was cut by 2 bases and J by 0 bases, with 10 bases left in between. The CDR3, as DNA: TGTGCCAGCAGTTACAGCGTAGAGATGAACACTGAAGCTTTCTTT. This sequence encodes CASSYSVEMNTEAFF.

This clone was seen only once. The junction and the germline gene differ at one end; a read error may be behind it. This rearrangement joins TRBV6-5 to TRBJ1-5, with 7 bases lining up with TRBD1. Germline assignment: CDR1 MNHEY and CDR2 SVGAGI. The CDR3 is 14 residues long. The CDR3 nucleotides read TGTGCCAGCAGGCGACAGGGAGGCAATGAGCCCCAGCATTTT. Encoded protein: CASRRQGGNEPQHF.